This T cell receptor beta chain is drawn from a study of neurological immune-mediated disorders. Study outcomes and limitations: None of the CDR3 amino acid sequences in expanded clones turned up in more than one subject, which points to private repertoires in all groups. Phylogenetic grouping assigned the repertoires of 18 of 34 multiple sclerosis patients to a single cluster of related CDR3 sequences. This cluster may be a repertoire-level signature. HTLV-1-associated myelopathy ranked highest for TCR clonal expansion and multiple sclerosis lowest, beneath healthy controls.

MiXCR was run by TCRdb on the 5' RACE reads, yielding one entry per CDR3 protein. The sample records some 78,000 distinct CDR3 sequences, less than 5.5% being singletons. The CDR3 is 18 amino acids. J was trimmed by 1 base and V by 0 bases; bases with no gene match: 7. Germline CDR1 reads MRHNA; CDR2 reads SNTAGT. This clonotype came up many times. No antigen is known for it. The specimen sequenced was PBMCs. This TCR was recovered from a woman younger than 45 with multiple sclerosis. The rearrangement links TRBV6-4 to TRBJ2-2; 8 bases line up with TRBD1. For the CDR3, the DNA is TGTGCCAGCAGTGACTCGGCAGGGGGCGCAGGGAACACCGGGGAGCTGTTTTTT. Protein sequence: CASSDSAGGAGNTGELFF.